This entry lists 10 T cell receptor beta chains sequenced from one sample in a study of T cells expressing NK-cell markers. Each CDR3 protein gets one entry in TCRdb, which reprocessed the 5' RACE reads and gives no DNA. Here the sample table reports 350,000 to 500,000 distinct CDR3 sequences. Material: blood T cells: a sorted CD56 or NKG2C T cell subset, CD4+ or CD8+ T cells, or bulk PBMC T cells (not recorded which). The receptors stem from a woman between 18 and 69 years old in good health.

This rearrangement joins TRBV2 to TRBJ2-2; the D call from TCRdb, TRBD1, cannot be confirmed without DNA. This CDR3 is built from 13 residues. Germline assignment: CDR1 SNHLY and CDR2 FYNNEI. The CDR3 reads CASSRQESGELFF.

The J gene is TRBJ2-1, the V gene TRBV27; TCRdb reports TRBD1, a call that lacks DNA to check it against. Germline V gene sequence: CDR1 MNHEY, CDR2 SMNVEV (reference sequence). The CDR3 totals 15 residues. CDR3 sequence reads: CASSLTRGTYNEQFF.

The gene calls are TRBV29-1 and TRBJ2-3. The V gene's germline CDR1 is SQVTM and CDR2 ANQGSEA. The CDR3 has 14 amino acids. CDR3 in amino acids: CSVYSIFSTDTQYF.

J is TRBJ2-1 and V is TRBV5-1; TCRdb indicates TRBD1, and absent DNA this call remains unverified. The CDR3 extends over 20 amino acids. Germline V CDR1 and CDR2: SGHRS, YFSETQ. CDR3 protein: CASSLGLRAGGIGSYNEQFF.

This chain connects TRBV4-2 to TRBJ2-5; the D call from TCRdb, TRBD2, cannot be confirmed without DNA. The CDR3 runs to 19 residues. Germline assignment: CDR1 LGHNA and CDR2 YNFKEQ. The CDR3 here is CASSLTSGASGGRGETQYF.

The chain joins TRBV15 to TRBJ2-5. CDR1 is LNHNV and CDR2 is YYDKDF in the germline V gene (reference sequence). CDR3 length: 14 residues. The CDR3: CATSRDRAEETQYF.

The rearrangement uses TRBV18 and TRBJ2-1. The CDR3 extends over 12 amino acids. The germline V gene has CDR1 KGHSH and CDR2 LQKENI. The CDR3 loop is CASSPLAIEQFF.

This chain links TRBV20-1 with TRBJ1-3. CDR1 and CDR2 from the germline V gene are DFQATT and SNEGSKA (reference sequence). This CDR3 has 12 amino acids. CDR3 protein: CSATSAGNTIYF.

This chain joins TRBV12-3 or TRBV12-4 and TRBJ2-1; the TRBD2 assignment by TCRdb is unverifiable without DNA. There are 15 residues in the CDR3. The CDR3 sequence is CATQGGTSGGNEQFF.

The chain joins TRBV6-5 to TRBJ2-2; without DNA, the TCRdb call of TRBD1 cannot be checked. Germline CDR1 reads MNHEY; CDR2 reads SVGAGI. The CDR3 contains 13 residues. CDR3 protein: CASSFRQTGELFF.